This note documents a single T cell receptor beta chain sequence. The data were obtained in a study of CD8+CD57+ T cells in acquired aplastic anemia. TCR beta VDJ and CDR3 profiles were obtained from a genomic DNA template. TCRdb reprocessed the reads with MiXCR, giving one entry per CDR3 protein. The sample carries 400,000 to 500,000 distinct CDR3 sequences, about 70% recorded once. This CDR3 is built from 13 residues. V was trimmed by 6 bases and J by 3 bases, leaving 15 bases between them. CDR1 and CDR2 from the germline V gene are SQVTM and ANQGSEA. This sequence originates from a human donor in good health, serving as a control. Input material: sorted CD4+, CD8+, or CD8+CD57+ T cells (not recorded which) from PBMCs. The chain couples TRBV29-1 to TRBJ2-7; D is perhaps TRBD1 or TRBD2 (6 bases each). CDR3 sequence (DNA): TGCAGCGTCCGACGGGGGCTGGGCTACGAGCAGTACTTC. Translated: CSVRRGLGYEQYF.